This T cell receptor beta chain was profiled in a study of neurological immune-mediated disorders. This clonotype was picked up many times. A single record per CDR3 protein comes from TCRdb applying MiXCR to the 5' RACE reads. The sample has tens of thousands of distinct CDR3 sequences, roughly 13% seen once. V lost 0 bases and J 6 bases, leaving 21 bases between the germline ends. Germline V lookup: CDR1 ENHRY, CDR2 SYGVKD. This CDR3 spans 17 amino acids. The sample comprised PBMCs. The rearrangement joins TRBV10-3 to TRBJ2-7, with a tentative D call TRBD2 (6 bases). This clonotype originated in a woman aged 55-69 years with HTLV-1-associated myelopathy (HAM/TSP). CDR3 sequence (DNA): TGTGCCATCAGTGAGTCCCGGGTTAGCGGCCTCGTTCGCGAGCAGTACTTC. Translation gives CAISESRVSGLVREQYF.